This TCR beta chain was recovered during a study of patients and donors after allogeneic stem cell transplantation. The J segment lost 7 bases and the V segment lost 8 bases, leaving 3 bases of the junction unmatched. CDR3 size: 11 residues. In germline, CDR1 is MGHDK, CDR2 SYGVNS. TCRdb re-derived calls from the RT-PCR reads in MiXCR, one entry per CDR3 protein. The sample lists 400,000 to 450,000 distinct CDR3 sequences, 15% to 20% seen once, with 7.2% in the top ten. The chain combines TRBV25-1 with TRBJ1-2, with TRBD1 matching over 8 bases. The receptor was derived from a human donor who was either an allogeneic HSCT recipient or a stem cell or donor lymphocyte infusion donor (not recorded which). It is not recorded whose cells these are; they may come from a transplant donor. Sequences were obtained from blood, either unsorted or a sorted T cell fraction (not recorded which). The CDR3 sequence is CASRTGSGYTF. The CDR3 nucleotides read TGTGCCAGCCGGACAGGGTCTGGCTACACCTTC.